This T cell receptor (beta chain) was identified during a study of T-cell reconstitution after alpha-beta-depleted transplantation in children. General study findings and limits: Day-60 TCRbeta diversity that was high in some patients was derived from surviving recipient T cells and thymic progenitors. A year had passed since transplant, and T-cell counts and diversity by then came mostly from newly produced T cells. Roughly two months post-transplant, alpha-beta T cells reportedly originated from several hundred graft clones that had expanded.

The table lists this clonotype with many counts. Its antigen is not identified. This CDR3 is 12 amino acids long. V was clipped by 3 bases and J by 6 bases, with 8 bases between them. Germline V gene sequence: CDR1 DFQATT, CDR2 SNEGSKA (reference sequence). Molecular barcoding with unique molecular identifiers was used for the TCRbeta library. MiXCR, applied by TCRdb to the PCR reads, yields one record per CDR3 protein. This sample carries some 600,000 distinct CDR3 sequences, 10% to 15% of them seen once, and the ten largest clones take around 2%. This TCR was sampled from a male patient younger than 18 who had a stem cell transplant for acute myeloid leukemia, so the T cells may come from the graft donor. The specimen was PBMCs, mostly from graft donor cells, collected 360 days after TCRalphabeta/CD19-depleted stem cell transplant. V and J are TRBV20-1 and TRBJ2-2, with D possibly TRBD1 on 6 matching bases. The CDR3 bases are TGCAGTGCTAGTTGGGGGCCCGGGGAGCTGTTTTTT. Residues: CSASWGPGELFF.